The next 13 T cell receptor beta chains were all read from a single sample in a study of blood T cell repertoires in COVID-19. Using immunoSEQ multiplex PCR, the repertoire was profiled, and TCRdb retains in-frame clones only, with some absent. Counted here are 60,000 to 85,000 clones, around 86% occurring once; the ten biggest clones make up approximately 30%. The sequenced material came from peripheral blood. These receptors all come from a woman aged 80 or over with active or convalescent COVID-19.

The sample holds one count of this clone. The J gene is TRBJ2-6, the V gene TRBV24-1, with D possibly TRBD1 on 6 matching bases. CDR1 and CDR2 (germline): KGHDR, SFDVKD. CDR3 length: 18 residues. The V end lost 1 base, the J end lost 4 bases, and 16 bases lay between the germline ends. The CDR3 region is CATSDFQTQGSGANVLTF. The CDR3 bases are TGTGCCACCAGTGATTTTCAAACACAGGGCTCAGGGGCCAACGTCCTGACTTTC.

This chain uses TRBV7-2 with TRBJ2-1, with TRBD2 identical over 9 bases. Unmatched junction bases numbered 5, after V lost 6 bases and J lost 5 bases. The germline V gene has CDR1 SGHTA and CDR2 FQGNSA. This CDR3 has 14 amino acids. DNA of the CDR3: TGTGCCAGCAGGCCTAGCGGGGCGGACAATGAGCAGTTCTTC. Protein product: CASRPSGADNEQFF.

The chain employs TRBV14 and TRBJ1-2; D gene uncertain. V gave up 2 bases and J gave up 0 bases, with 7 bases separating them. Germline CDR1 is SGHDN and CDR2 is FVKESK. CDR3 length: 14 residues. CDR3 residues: CASSQTAPNYGYTF. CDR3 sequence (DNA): TGTGCCAGCAGCCAAACAGCCCCTAACTATGGCTACACCTTC.

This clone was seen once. CDR3: CASSFVGQGAPGGYTF. CDR3 DNA: TGTGCCAGCAGTTTTGTGGGACAGGGGGCGCCGGGAGGCTACACCTTC. The chain couples TRBV28 to TRBJ1-2; 12 positions agree with TRBD1. With V trimmed by 3 bases and J by 8 bases, 10 bases remained unmatched. Germline V CDR1 and CDR2: MDHEN, SYDVKM. The CDR3 consists of 16 residues.

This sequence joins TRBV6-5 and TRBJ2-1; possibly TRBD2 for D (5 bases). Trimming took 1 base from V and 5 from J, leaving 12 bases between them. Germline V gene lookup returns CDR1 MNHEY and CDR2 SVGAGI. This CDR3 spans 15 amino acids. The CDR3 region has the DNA TGTGCCAGCAGTTACTTGAGGAGGCGAAACAATGAGCAGTTCTTC. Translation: CASSYLRRRNNEQFF.

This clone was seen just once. This CDR3 reads CASNSRGGQEETQYF. As DNA, the CDR3 is TGTGCCAGCAACTCACGGGGGGGCCAGGAAGAGACCCAGTACTTC. The chain has TRBV2 and TRBJ2-5; 8 positions agree with TRBD2. J was trimmed by 3 bases and V by 7 bases; bases with no gene match: 10. CDR1 and CDR2 from the germline V gene are SNHLY and FYNNEI. This CDR3 comprises 15 residues.

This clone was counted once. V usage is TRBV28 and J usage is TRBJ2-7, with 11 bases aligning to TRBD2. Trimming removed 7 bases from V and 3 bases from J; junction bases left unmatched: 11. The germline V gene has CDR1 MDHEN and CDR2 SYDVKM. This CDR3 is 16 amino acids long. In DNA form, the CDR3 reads TGTGCCAGCAAATCCCCCACTAGCGGGGGTTACTACGAGCAGTACTTC. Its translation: CASKSPTSGGYYEQYF.

In DNA form, the CDR3 reads TGTGCCAGCAGCTTAGCGCAGGCGGGGGGGCTGGGTAATGAGCAGTTCTTC. This gives the protein CASSLAQAGGLGNEQFF. The rearrangement uses TRBV7-2 and TRBJ2-1, with 9 bases aligning to TRBD2. The junction had 10 bases not matched to a gene; V was cut back by 0 bases and J by 7 bases. CDR1 is SGHTA, CDR2 FQGNSA, per germline. The CDR3 consists of 17 residues.

The CDR3: CASSSSQGGGNQPQHF. Here the CDR3 DNA reads TGTGCCAGCAGTTCCTCACAGGGGGGGGGCAATCAGCCCCAGCATTTT. V gene TRBV27 combines with J gene TRBJ1-5; 8 bases agree with TRBD1. The germline V gene has CDR1 MNHEY and CDR2 SMNVEV (reference sequence). The CDR3 is made up of 16 amino acids. V was clipped by 4 bases and J by 2 bases; unmatched bases: 7.

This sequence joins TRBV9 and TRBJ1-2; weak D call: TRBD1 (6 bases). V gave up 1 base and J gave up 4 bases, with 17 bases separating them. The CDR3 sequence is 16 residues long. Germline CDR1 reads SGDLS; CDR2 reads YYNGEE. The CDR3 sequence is CASSVSSGGGFYGYTF. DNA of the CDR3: TGTGCCAGCAGCGTATCTTCGGGTGGGGGCTTCTATGGCTACACCTTC.

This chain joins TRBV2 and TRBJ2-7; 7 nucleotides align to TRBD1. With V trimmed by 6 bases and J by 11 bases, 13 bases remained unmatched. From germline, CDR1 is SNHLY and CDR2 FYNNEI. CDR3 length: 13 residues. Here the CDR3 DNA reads TGTGCCAGCAGGGAGAACCGGGACAGTATTAAGTACTTC. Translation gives CASRENRDSIKYF.

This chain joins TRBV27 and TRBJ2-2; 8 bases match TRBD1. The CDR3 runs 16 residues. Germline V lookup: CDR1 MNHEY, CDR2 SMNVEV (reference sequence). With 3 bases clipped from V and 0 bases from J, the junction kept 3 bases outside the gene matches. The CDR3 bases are TGTGCCAGCAGTTTCGCACAGGGGGCGAACACCGGGGAGCTGTTTTTT. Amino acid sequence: CASSFAQGANTGELFF.

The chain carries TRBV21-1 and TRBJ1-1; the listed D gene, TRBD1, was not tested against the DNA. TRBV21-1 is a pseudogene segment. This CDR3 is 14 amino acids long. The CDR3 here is CASSAGTENTEAFF. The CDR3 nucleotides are TGTGCCAGCAGCGCAGGGACAGAGAACACTGAAGCTTTCTTT.